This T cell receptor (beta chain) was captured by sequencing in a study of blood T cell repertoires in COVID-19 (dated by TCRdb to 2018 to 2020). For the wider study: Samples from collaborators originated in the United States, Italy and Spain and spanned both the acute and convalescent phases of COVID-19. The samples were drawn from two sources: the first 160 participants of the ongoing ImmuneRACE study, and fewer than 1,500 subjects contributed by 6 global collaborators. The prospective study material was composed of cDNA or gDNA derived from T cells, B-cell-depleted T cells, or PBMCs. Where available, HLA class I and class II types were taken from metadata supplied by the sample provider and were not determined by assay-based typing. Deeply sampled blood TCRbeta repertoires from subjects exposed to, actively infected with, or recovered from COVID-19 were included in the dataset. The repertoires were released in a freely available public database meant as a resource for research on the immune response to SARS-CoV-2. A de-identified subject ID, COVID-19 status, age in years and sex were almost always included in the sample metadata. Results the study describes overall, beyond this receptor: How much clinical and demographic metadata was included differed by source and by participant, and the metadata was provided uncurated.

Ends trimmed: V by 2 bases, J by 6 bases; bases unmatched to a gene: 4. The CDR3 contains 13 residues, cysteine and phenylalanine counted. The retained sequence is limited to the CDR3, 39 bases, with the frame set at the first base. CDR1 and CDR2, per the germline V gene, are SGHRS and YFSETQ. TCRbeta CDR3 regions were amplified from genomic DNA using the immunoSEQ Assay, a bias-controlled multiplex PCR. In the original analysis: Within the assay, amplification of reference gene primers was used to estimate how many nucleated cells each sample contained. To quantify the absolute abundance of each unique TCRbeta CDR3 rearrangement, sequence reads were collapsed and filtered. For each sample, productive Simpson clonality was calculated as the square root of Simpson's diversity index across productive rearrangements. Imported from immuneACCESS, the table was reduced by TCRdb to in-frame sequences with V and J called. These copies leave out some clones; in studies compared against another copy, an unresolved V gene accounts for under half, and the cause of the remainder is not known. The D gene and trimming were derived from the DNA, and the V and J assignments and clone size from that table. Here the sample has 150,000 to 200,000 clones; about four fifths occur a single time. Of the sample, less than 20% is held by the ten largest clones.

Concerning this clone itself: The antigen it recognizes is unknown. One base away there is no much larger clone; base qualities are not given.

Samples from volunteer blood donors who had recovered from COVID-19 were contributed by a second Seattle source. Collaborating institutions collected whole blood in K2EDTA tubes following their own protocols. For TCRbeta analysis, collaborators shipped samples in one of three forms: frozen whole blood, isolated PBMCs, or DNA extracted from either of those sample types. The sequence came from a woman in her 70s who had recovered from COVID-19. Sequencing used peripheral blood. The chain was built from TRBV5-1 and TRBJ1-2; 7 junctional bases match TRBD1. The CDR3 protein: CASSFDRADGYTF. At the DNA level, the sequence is TGCGCCAGCAGCTTTGACAGGGCGGATGGCTACACCTTC.